Below, 23 T cell receptor beta chains from the same sample are listed, as sequenced in a study of OX40 agonist ivuxolimab in advanced cancers. Libraries were prepared through the immunoSEQ multiplex PCR assay. Sourced from immuneACCESS, this table was stored by TCRdb with only in-frame sequences that have V and J called. A share of the clones is absent; for the studies checked, an unresolved V gene accounts for under half, and the remainder has no known explanation. The sample has fewer than 35,000 clones on record, approximately 89% of them singletons. 35% to 45% of the sample belongs to the ten largest clones. Specimen: CD4+ or CD8+ T cells sorted from blood, collected in a trial of the OX40 agonist ivuxolimab. The receptors stem from an adult with an advanced solid tumor such as melanoma, head and neck, liver or kidney cancer.

The chain combines TRBV29-1 with TRBJ2-3, with 10 bases matching TRBD1. The junction had 10 bases not matched to a gene; V was cut back by 5 bases and J by 5 bases. The CDR3 has 15 residues. The germline gives CDR1 SQVTM, CDR2 ANQGSEA. CDR3: CSVPPGQGIQDTQYF. The DNA of the CDR3 is TGCAGCGTTCCCCCGGGACAGGGGATCCAAGATACGCAGTATTTT.

The V call is TRBV7-9, the J call TRBJ2-1, with D perhaps TRBD1 (5 bases). The CDR3 runs 14 residues. From germline, CDR1 is SEHNR and CDR2 FQNEAQ (reference sequence). Trimming took off 3 bases at V and 5 bases at J, with 11 bases between the two ends. The CDR3: CASSFGRVDNEQFF. Here the CDR3 DNA reads TGTGCCAGCAGCTTCGGCAGGGTGGACAATGAGCAGTTCTTC.

The chain carries TRBV19 and TRBJ1-1; no clear D. The V and J ends lost 7 bases and 5 bases respectively, with 8 bases between them. Germline CDR1 is LNHDA and CDR2 is SQIVND (reference sequence). CDR3 length equals 11 residues. CDR3 loop: CASKEGTEAFF. The DNA for the CDR3 is TGTGCCAGTAAAGAGGGTACTGAAGCTTTCTTT. Together with reference TRBV19 and TRBJ1-1, the CDR3 gives the full variable domain: DGGITQSPKYLFRKEGQNVTLSCEQNLNHDAMYWYRQDPGQGLRLIYYSQIVNDFQKGDIAEGYSVSREKKESFPLTVTSAQKNPTAFYLCASKEGTEAFFGQGTRLTVV.

The chain is built from TRBV5-3 and TRBJ1-6; 8 positions agree with TRBD1. TRBV5-3 is marked as an open reading frame, function uncertain. The V segment lost 2 bases and the J segment 9 bases; nucleotides outside the gene matches: 4. CDR3 length equals 14 residues. In DNA form, the CDR3 reads TGTGCCAGAAGCTTAGGCAGGGGGCTTTCACCCCTCCACTTT. As protein: CARSLGRGLSPLHF.

The V and J genes are TRBV11-2 and TRBJ2-3; 8 bases map to TRBD2. The ends lost 1 base at V and 3 bases at J; junction bases unmatched: 3. This CDR3 is built from 15 residues. CDR1 SGHAT and CDR2 FQNNGV come from the germline V gene. The CDR3 region has the DNA TGTGCCAGCAGCTTAGTAAGCGGGGGAACAGATACGCAGTATTTT. This gives the protein CASSLVSGGTDTQYF.

Note on this clone: Its ends do not fully match the called genes, so a read error is possible. The V and J genes are TRBV25-1 and TRBJ1-4; 8 bases map to TRBD1. Germline-derived CDR1 and CDR2 are MGHDK and SYGVNS. The length of the CDR3 is 14 residues. The CDR3 spells CASSEQGAKEKLFF. The CDR3 coding sequence is TGTGCCAGCAGTGAGCAGGGGGCTAAAGAAAAACTGTTTTTT.

This rearrangement joins TRBV2 to TRBJ1-5; 7 bases map to TRBD1. Germline assignment: CDR1 SNHLY and CDR2 FYNNEI. After removal of 7 bases from V and 2 bases from J, the junction contained 5 bases not matched to a gene. The CDR3 consists of 14 residues. The DNA for the CDR3 is TGTGCCAGCACAAACGGACAGGGCAATCAGCCCCAGCATTTT. This sequence encodes CASTNGQGNQPQHF.

CDR3 DNA: TGTGCCAGTACCTATGGGGGCTCCTACAATGAGCAGTTCTTC. This encodes CASTYGGSYNEQFF. This sequence joins TRBV19 and TRBJ2-1; D tentatively fits TRBD1 or TRBD2 (5 bases each). The germline V gene encodes CDR1 LNHDA and CDR2 SQIVND (reference sequence). V gave up 7 bases and J gave up 0 bases, with 10 bases separating them. The CDR3 spans 14 residues.

The sample holds one count of this clone. The chain recombines TRBV6-5 with TRBJ1-1, with D hard to call. Germline values: CDR1 MNHEY, CDR2 SVGAGI. This CDR3 contains 12 residues. Trimming left V 4 bases short and J 4 bases short, with 7 bases between. DNA of the CDR3: TGTGCCAGCAGTTTGACGGGCACTGAAGCTTTCTTT. It encodes CASSLTGTEAFF.

V usage is TRBV19 and J usage is TRBJ1-5; tentative D call: TRBD1 (6 bases). CDR3 length: 14 residues. Trimming left V 8 bases short and J 5 bases short, with 16 bases between. CDR1 and CDR2 from the germline V gene are LNHDA and SQIVND (reference sequence). CDR3 sequence: CASSHREDYQPQHF. The CDR3 bases are TGTGCCAGTTCCCACAGGGAGGACTATCAGCCCCAGCATTTT.

This clone is a singleton in its sample. The sample has other DNA sequences that encode this CDR3 too. V usage is TRBV7-9 and J usage is TRBJ1-1; tentatively, D is TRBD1 (5 bases). V was trimmed by 5 bases and J by 7 bases, leaving 11 bases between them. CDR1 is SEHNR, CDR2 FQNEAQ, per germline (reference sequence). There are 12 residues in the CDR3. The CDR3, as DNA: TGTGCCAGCAGCCCGGGGGGGGATGAAGCTTTCTTT. This codes for CASSPGGDEAFF.

This clone is labeled as medium-sized. The rearrangement joins TRBV9 to TRBJ1-1; perhaps TRBD1 as D (5 bases). Trimming cost V 0 bases and J 5 bases, with 8 bases left between them. The germline gives CDR1 SGDLS, CDR2 YYNGEE. The CDR3 is 13 amino acids. The CDR3 protein is CASSVVGATEAFF. The DNA of the CDR3 is TGTGCCAGCAGCGTAGTCGGGGCGACTGAAGCTTTCTTT.

The chain employs TRBV4-1 and TRBJ1-1; D not resolved. The V end was cut by 1 base, the J end by 2 bases, with 8 bases between. This CDR3 is built from 14 residues. Germline loops: CDR1 MGHRA, CDR2 YSYEKL. The CDR3 nucleotides are TGCGCCAGCAGCCAAGCGGTCCTAAACACTGAAGCTTTCTTT. Its protein product is CASSQAVLNTEAFF.

The chain uses TRBV15 and TRBJ2-5; TRBD2 aligns across 11 bases. The DNA end favors TRBJ2-7, so the J call may be wrong. Germline values: CDR1 LNHNV, CDR2 YYDKDF (reference sequence). The CDR3 totals 19 residues. The CDR3: CATSREEGTLAGGHYEQYF. CDR3 nucleotides: TGTGCCACCAGCAGAGAGGAGGGGACCCTAGCGGGAGGCCACTACGAGCAGTACTTC.

Here the CDR3 DNA reads TGTGCCACCAGCGGAATTTTAGGGCGAAGCTCTGGAAACACCATATATTTT. Amino acid sequence: CATSGILGRSSGNTIYF. This chain links TRBV15 with TRBJ1-3; no reliable D call. V dropped 5 bases and J dropped 0 bases, with 17 bases sitting between them. CDR3 length equals 17 residues. Germline loops: CDR1 LNHNV, CDR2 YYDKDF (reference sequence).

This chain links TRBV4-1 with TRBJ2-2; D not resolved. Germline V gives CDR1 MGHRA, CDR2 YSYEKL. Between the trimmed V and J ends, which lost 1 base and 0 bases, there was a span of 6 bases. CDR3 size: 15 residues. Written as DNA, the CDR3 is TGCGCCAGCAGCCAAGTCCACCCGAACACCGGGGAGCTGTTTTTT. Translation gives CASSQVHPNTGELFF.

The chain links TRBV27 to TRBJ1-5; 9 bases map to TRBD1. V shed 6 bases, J shed 3 bases, and the junction held 3 bases outside the gene matches. The CDR3 has 14 residues. Looked up from germline, CDR1 is MNHEY and CDR2 is SMNVEV (reference sequence). CDR3 in amino acids: CASRTGGDNQPQHF. The DNA of the CDR3 is TGTGCCAGCAGGACAGGGGGGGACAATCAGCCCCAGCATTTT.

This chain connects TRBV15 to TRBJ1-5; D is unclear. This CDR3 spans 18 amino acids. V was cut by 3 bases and J by 1 base, with 19 bases left in between. CDR1 and CDR2 (germline): LNHNV, YYDKDF (reference sequence). Here the CDR3 DNA reads TGTGCCACCAGCAGGTCACCGGACCGGGAGCCAAGCAATCAGCCCCAGCATTTT. It yields the protein CATSRSPDREPSNQPQHF.

The chain combines TRBV11-2 with TRBJ2-5, with a tentative D call TRBD2 (6 bases). TRBJ2-7 explains the end of the DNA better; the J call may be wrong. This CDR3 contains 13 residues. Per germline, CDR1 SGHAT and CDR2 FQNNGV. CDR3 sequence (DNA): TGTGCCAGCGGATCGGGGGACCCCAGCGAGCAGTACTTC. Protein product: CASGSGDPSEQYF.

The chain links TRBV19 to TRBJ2-7, with 7 bases fitting TRBD2. Trimming cost V 1 base and J 1 base; bases outside gene matches: 4. The CDR3 spans 15 residues. Germline V gene lookup returns CDR1 LNHDA and CDR2 SQIVND (reference sequence). The chain's CDR3 is CASSIGGAGSYEQYF. The DNA for the CDR3 is TGTGCCAGTAGTATAGGGGGAGCGGGGTCCTACGAGCAGTACTTC.

The genes are TRBV13 and TRBJ2-7; TRBD2 matches at 8 bases. The CDR3 runs 14 residues. Per germline, CDR1 PRHDT and CDR2 FYEKMQ (reference sequence). J was trimmed by 4 bases and V by 6 bases; bases with no gene match: 8. The CDR3 DNA reads TGTGCCAGCAGTTCAACGGGGGGGCTTTACGAGCAGTACTTC. Translation gives CASSSTGGLYEQYF.

The CDR3, as DNA: TGTGCCAGCAGTCGCCTCGCCGGGACAGAGTCCTACGAGCAGTACTTC. Translation gives CASSRLAGTESYEQYF. This chain links TRBV6-6 with TRBJ2-7, with 7 nucleotides matching TRBD1. The germline V gene has CDR1 MNHNY and CDR2 SVGAGI (reference sequence). After removal of 5 bases from V and 1 base from J, the junction contained 11 bases not matched to a gene. There are 16 residues in the CDR3.

This chain connects TRBV13 to TRBJ2-7, with 8 bases matching TRBD2. The CDR3 extends over 15 amino acids. The ends lost 7 bases at V and 3 bases at J; junction bases unmatched: 11. CDR1 is PRHDT and CDR2 is FYEKMQ in the germline V gene (reference sequence). This CDR3 is CASNGGERADYEQYF. CDR3 sequence (DNA): TGTGCCAGCAACGGGGGGGAGAGGGCGGACTACGAGCAGTACTTC.